Following are 21 T cell receptor beta chains from one sample sequenced in a study of beta chain features in type 1 diabetes. The study reverse transcribed the entire isolated RNA, so it sequenced expressed TCRB transcripts. Produced via immunoSEQ multiplex PCR; TCRdb's table is partial and in-frame only. The data show about 290,000 clones, 7.5% to 9.5% seen once. The specimen sequenced was central memory CD4+ T cells from blood. The receptors come from a woman under 30 in good health.

This clone was seen more than once but under ten times. This sample includes further DNA sequences coding for the same CDR3. V is TRBV18 and J is TRBJ2-5, with D possibly TRBD2 on 6 matching bases. The ends were cut back, 3 bases at V and 5 bases at J, with 10 bases in the middle. The CDR3 has 13 residues. Germline CDR1 is KGHSH and CDR2 is LQKENI. The CDR3 here is CASSPRSGETQYF. The CDR3, as DNA: TGTGCCAGCTCACCCCGGAGCGGGGAGACCCAGTACTTC.

There are a few counts of this clone. The J gene is TRBJ2-3, the V gene TRBV7-9; 8 positions agree with TRBD1. Per germline, CDR1 SEHNR and CDR2 FQNEAQ (reference sequence). With V trimmed by 5 bases and J by 2 bases, 9 bases remained unmatched. The CDR3 consists of 16 residues. CDR3 bases: TGTGCCAGCAGCCCGAAGAGGACAGGGACCACAGATACGCAGTATTTT. This encodes CASSPKRTGTTDTQYF. The full variable domain, with the rest looked up from reference TRBV7-9 and TRBJ2-3, is DTGVSQNPRHKITKRGQNVTFRCDPISEHNRLYWYRQTLGQGPEFLTYFQNEAQLEKSRLLSDRFSAERPKGSFSTLEIQRTEQGDSAMYLCASSPKRTGTTDTQYFGPGTRLTVL.

This clone was recorded many times. The chain employs TRBV10-3 and TRBJ2-3, with D unresolved. Trimming stripped 7 bases from V and 9 bases from J, with 20 bases between. The CDR3 has 14 amino acids. Per germline, CDR1 ENHRY and CDR2 SYGVKD. The CDR3: CAITKSSESRTQYF. For the CDR3, the DNA is TGTGCCATCACCAAGTCGTCGGAATCTAGAACGCAGTATTTT.

V is TRBV7-2 and J is TRBJ1-4, with D unresolved. The V end lost 3 bases, the J end lost 5 bases, and 10 bases lay between the germline ends. There are 14 residues in the CDR3. Germline V gene data show CDR1 as SGHTA and CDR2 as FQGNSA. The CDR3 region is CASSLSRRNEKLFF. The CDR3 nucleotides read TGTGCCAGCAGCTTGTCCAGGAGAAATGAAAAACTGTTTTTT.

The genes are TRBV15 and TRBJ2-3; D is unresolved. Germline CDR1 is LNHNV and CDR2 is YYDKDF (reference sequence). This CDR3 comprises 14 residues. Trimming left V 2 bases short and J 4 bases short, with 10 bases between. For the CDR3, the DNA is TGTGCCACCAGCAGACCCCCTCCCGCAGATACGCAGTATTTT. It is translated as CATSRPPPADTQYF.

J is TRBJ2-1 and V is TRBV14; 11 bases are shared with TRBD1. V was clipped by 2 bases and J by 3 bases; unmatched bases: 9. Per the germline V gene, CDR1 is SGHDN and CDR2 is FVKESK. The CDR3 contains 18 residues. CDR3 residues: CASSQPTGGTGGYNEQFF. CDR3 DNA: TGTGCCAGCAGCCAACCCACGGGCGGGACAGGGGGCTACAATGAGCAGTTCTTC.

This rearrangement joins TRBV7-7 to TRBJ2-5; 10 bases line up with TRBD2. The CDR3 totals 14 residues. Germline V gene data show CDR1 as SSHAT and CDR2 as FNYEAQ (reference sequence). Trimming removed 5 bases from V and 1 base from J; junction bases left unmatched: 1. CDR3 coding DNA: TGTGCCAGCAGCGCTAGCGGGGGCCAAGAGACCCAGTACTTC. Its translation is CASSASGGQETQYF.

A few counts support this clone. V and J are TRBV5-6 and TRBJ1-1, with D perhaps TRBD1 (5 bases). Germline V lookup: CDR1 SGHDT, CDR2 YYEEEE. The CDR3 runs to 14 residues. The V and J ends lost 5 bases and 4 bases respectively, with 15 bases between them. This chain's CDR3 is CASSPTGSFTEAFF. CDR3 coding DNA: TGTGCCAGCAGTCCAACAGGCTCATTCACTGAAGCTTTCTTT.

This clone was detected only a few times. J is TRBJ2-3 and V is TRBV30, with 8 bases fitting TRBD2. The CDR3 has 15 residues. Germline assignment: CDR1 GTSNPN and CDR2 SVGIG (reference sequence). V gave up 8 bases and J gave up 0 bases; unmatched junction bases: 10. CDR3 in DNA: TGTGCCGCCCCCGGGGGGGTTTCTAGCACAGATACGCAGTATTTT. Translating gives CAAPGGVSSTDTQYF.

This clone appeared a few times. V is TRBV29-1 and J is TRBJ1-6; 9 nucleotides match TRBD1. Per the germline V gene, CDR1 is SQVTM and CDR2 is ANQGSEA. J was trimmed by 8 bases and V by 7 bases; bases with no gene match: 9. The CDR3 length is 14 residues. The CDR3 loop is CSENTGQGHSPLHF. DNA of the CDR3: TGCAGCGAAAACACGGGACAGGGTCATTCACCCCTCCACTTT. Drawing the rest from reference TRBV29-1 and TRBJ1-6, the complete variable domain is SAVISQKPSRDICQRGTSLTIQCQVDSQVTMMFWYRQQPGQSLTLIATANQGSEATYESGFVIDKFPISRPNLTFSTLTVSNMSPEDSSIYLCSENTGQGHSPLHFGNGTRLTVT.

The chain is built from TRBV4-2 and TRBJ2-1; 10 bases map to TRBD2. The CDR3 is 18 amino acids. CDR1 and CDR2 (germline): LGHNA, YNFKEQ. The junction had 10 bases not matched to a gene; V was cut back by 3 bases and J by 2 bases. For the CDR3, the DNA is TGTGCCAGCAGCCAGGAGAGCGGGAGGGCCCTCCCCTACAATGAGCAGTTCTTC. Translated, it gives CASSQESGRALPYNEQFF.

The chain joins TRBV7-8 to TRBJ2-2; 7 bases are a match to TRBD2. Germline V gene lookup returns CDR1 SGHVS and CDR2 FQNEAQ. V lost 2 bases, J lost 6 bases, and 6 bases stayed unmatched. The CDR3 runs 15 residues. The CDR3: CASSLYGLDPGELFF. The CDR3 bases are TGTGCCAGCAGCTTATACGGACTAGACCCCGGGGAGCTGTTTTTT.

The chain joins TRBV7-2 to TRBJ1-2; D gene ambiguous. Trimming shortened V by 5 bases and J by 4 bases, and 11 bases separated the two germline ends. This CDR3 contains 13 residues. Germline lookup yields CDR1 SGHTA and CDR2 FQGNSA. For the CDR3, the DNA is TGTGCCAGCAGCGCGGACCAGGTCTATGGCTACACCTTC. Translation: CASSADQVYGYTF.

The chain carries TRBV28 and TRBJ1-2; 10 bases match TRBD1. V gave up 6 bases and J gave up 6 bases; unmatched junction bases: 13. The CDR3 is 16 amino acids. The germline CDR1 and CDR2 sequences are MDHEN and SYDVKM. CDR3: CASSSWGDRGSHGYTF. In DNA, the CDR3 is TGTGCCAGCAGCTCCTGGGGGGACAGGGGATCCCATGGCTACACCTTC.

This clone was found a few times. The chain is built from TRBV28 and TRBJ1-6; D gene uncertain. The CDR3 loop spans 13 amino acids. Trimming left V 1 base short and J 8 bases short, with 6 bases between. Germline values: CDR1 MDHEN, CDR2 SYDVKM. The CDR3 loop is CASSLLQYSPLHF. CDR3 bases: TGTGCCAGCAGTTTATTGCAGTATTCACCCCTCCACTTT.

This clone has more than one count but fewer than ten. CDR3 protein: CASSVDRRTIYF. The DNA of the CDR3 is TGTGCCAGCAGCGTCGACCGTAGGACCATATATTTT. V is TRBV7-6 and J is TRBJ1-3; no definite D call. CDR1 SGHVS and CDR2 FNYEAQ come from the germline V gene. V was clipped by 5 bases and J by 10 bases, with 12 bases between them. The CDR3 contains 12 residues.

The chain uses TRBV7-9 and TRBJ1-1, with 7 bases aligning to TRBD1. The CDR3 is made up of 15 amino acids. The V gene's germline CDR1 is SEHNR and CDR2 FQNEAQ (reference sequence). The V and J ends lost 0 bases and 4 bases, in that order; junction bases with no gene match: 5. The CDR3 region is CASSLASGGRTEAFF. Written as DNA, the CDR3 is TGTGCCAGCAGCTTAGCGTCAGGGGGTCGCACTGAAGCTTTCTTT.

This rearrangement joins TRBV7-9 to TRBJ2-7; TRBD1 matches at 7 bases. This CDR3 comprises 13 residues. V shed 10 bases and J 3 bases; nucleotides not matched to a gene: 9. Germline lookup yields CDR1 SEHNR and CDR2 FQNEAQ (reference sequence). This CDR3 is CAIQPGQNYEQYF. The CDR3 DNA reads TGTGCCATCCAGCCGGGACAGAACTACGAGCAGTACTTC. Based on the CDR3 plus reference TRBV7-9 and TRBJ2-7, the full variable domain is DTGVSQNPRHKITKRGQNVTFRCDPISEHNRLYWYRQTLGQGPEFLTYFQNEAQLEKSRLLSDRFSAERPKGSFSTLEIQRTEQGDSAMYLCAIQPGQNYEQYFGPGTRLTVT.

The J gene is TRBJ2-1, the V gene TRBV9; 9 positions match TRBD2. V dropped 4 bases and J dropped 3; count of bases not matched to a gene: 5. Germline V gene lookup returns CDR1 SGDLS and CDR2 YYNGEE. This CDR3 is built from 15 residues. CDR3 bases: TGTGCCAGCAGCCCCGATAGCGGGAGCTACAATGAGCAGTTCTTC. This translates into CASSPDSGSYNEQFF.

The chain has TRBV7-9 and TRBJ1-2; D is undetermined. CDR3 length equals 16 residues. V was pared by 1 base and J by 2 bases, with 14 bases between. CDR1 and CDR2 (germline): SEHNR, FQNEAQ (reference sequence). The chain's CDR3 is CASSLEYRGSNYGYTF. The CDR3 bases are TGTGCCAGCAGCTTAGAGTATCGGGGATCAAACTATGGCTACACCTTC.

The chain couples TRBV7-2 to TRBJ1-6, with D maybe TRBD1 (5 bases). Germline CDR1 is SGHTA and CDR2 is FQGNSA. Trimming stripped 6 bases from V and 8 bases from J, with 20 bases between. This CDR3 is built from 16 residues. The DNA for the CDR3 is TGTGCCAGCAGGCGATCCATGACAGCAGCGGATTCACCCCTCCACTTT. It encodes CASRRSMTAADSPLHF.